This TCR beta chain was recorded in a study of T-cell memory formation after mild COVID-19. About the research overall: TCR clusters largely stayed donor specific.

The CDR3 spans 13 residues. In germline, CDR1 is MNHNS, CDR2 SASEGT. Trimming removed 1 base from V and 10 bases from J, with 13 bases in between. With constant-segment primers, 5'RACE yielded cDNA libraries of TCR alpha and TCR beta that carried sample barcodes and UMIs. TCRdb passed the 5' RACE reads through MiXCR, listing each CDR3 protein once. The table lists about 560,000 distinct CDR3 sequences, roughly 20% of them singletons. On this clonotype: Its target is unknown.

Study-level points and caveats: The finding that pre-infection memory included some responding clones suggested that cross-reactive memory joined.

This chain links TRBV6-1 with TRBJ1-1; D is possibly TRBD1 (6 bases). The receptor's source is an adult woman who had mild COVID-19 (a few samples of this study predate the infection). Cell type and time point are not known. The sequencing input was PBMCs or a T cell subset sorted from them (not recorded which). The CDR3 bases are TGTGCCAGCAGTGAAGGGCAGGGGAGGTTAGCTTTCTTT. Amino acids: CASSEGQGRLAFF.